This T cell receptor (beta chain) was captured by sequencing in a study of identical twins. TCRdb re-analysed the 5' RACE reads in MiXCR, keeping a single row per CDR3 protein. The sample contains some 660,000 distinct CDR3 sequences, 8.5% to 9.5% of which appear only once. V lost 0 bases, J lost 0 bases, and 6 bases lay in between. Per germline, CDR1 KGHSH and CDR2 LQKENI. The length of the CDR3 is 14 residues. The same specimen was also included in a second study, on yellow fever vaccine responses in identical twins. That study reports: Reports say the vaccine T cell response in twins looked partly convergent and partly personalized.

What was sequenced was PBMCs. The gene calls are TRBV18 and TRBJ2-7; D call uncertain. This clonotype was sampled from a woman in her late teens or twenties in good health. CDR3 protein: CASSPPGNSYEQYF. As DNA, the CDR3 is TGTGCCAGCTCACCACCAGGCAACTCCTACGAGCAGTACTTC.